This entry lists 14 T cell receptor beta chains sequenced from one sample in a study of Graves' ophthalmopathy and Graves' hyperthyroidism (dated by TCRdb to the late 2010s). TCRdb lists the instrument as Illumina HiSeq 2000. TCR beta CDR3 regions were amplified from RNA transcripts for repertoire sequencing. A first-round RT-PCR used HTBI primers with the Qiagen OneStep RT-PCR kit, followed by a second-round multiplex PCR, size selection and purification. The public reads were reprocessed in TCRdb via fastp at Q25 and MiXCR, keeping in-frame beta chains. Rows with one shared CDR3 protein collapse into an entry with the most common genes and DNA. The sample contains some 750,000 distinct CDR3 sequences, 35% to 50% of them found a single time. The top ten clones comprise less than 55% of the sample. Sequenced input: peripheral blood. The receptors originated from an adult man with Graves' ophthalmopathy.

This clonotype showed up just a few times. In nucleotides, the CDR3 is TGTGCCAGCAGCTTCTCCGAAATCAGGGTCCGGGGCTACACCTTC. Its translation is CASSFSEIRVRGYTF. This sequence joins TRBV7-9 and TRBJ1-2, with a possible D match to TRBD1 (5 bases). Germline CDR1 is SEHNR and CDR2 is FQNEAQ (reference sequence). The ends were cut back, 3 bases at V and 8 bases at J, with 19 bases in the middle. The CDR3 contains 15 residues.

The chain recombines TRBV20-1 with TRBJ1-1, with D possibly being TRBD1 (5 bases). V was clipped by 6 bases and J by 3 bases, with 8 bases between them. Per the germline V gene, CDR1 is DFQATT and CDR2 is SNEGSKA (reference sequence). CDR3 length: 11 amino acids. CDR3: CSAMGDTEAFF. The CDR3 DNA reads TGCAGTGCCATGGGGGACACTGAAGCTTTCTTT.

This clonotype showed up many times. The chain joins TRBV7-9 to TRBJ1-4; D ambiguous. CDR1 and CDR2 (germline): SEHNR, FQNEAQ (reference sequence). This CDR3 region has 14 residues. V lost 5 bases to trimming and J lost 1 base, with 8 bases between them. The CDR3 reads CASSPHRTNEKLFF. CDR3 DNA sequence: TGTGCCAGCAGCCCACACCGAACTAATGAAAAACTGTTTTTT.

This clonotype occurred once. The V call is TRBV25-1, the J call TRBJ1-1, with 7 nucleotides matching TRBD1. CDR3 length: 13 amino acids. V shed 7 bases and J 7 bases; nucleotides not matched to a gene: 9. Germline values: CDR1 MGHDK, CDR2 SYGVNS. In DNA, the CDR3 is TGTGCCAGCACCCAGGACAGGCGAGGTGAAGCTTTCTTT. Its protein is CASTQDRRGEAFF.

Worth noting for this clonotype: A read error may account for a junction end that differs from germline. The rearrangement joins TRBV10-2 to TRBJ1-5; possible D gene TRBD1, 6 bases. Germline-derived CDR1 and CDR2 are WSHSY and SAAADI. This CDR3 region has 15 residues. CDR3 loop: CASRDTGPGNQPQHF. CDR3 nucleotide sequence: TGCGCCAGCCGTGATACAGGGCCTGGCAATCAGCCCCAGCATTTT.

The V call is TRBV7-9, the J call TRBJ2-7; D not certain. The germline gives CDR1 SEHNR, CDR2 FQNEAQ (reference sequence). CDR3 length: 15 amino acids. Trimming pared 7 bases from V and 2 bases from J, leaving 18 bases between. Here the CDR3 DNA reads TGTGCCAGCACCCCCTGGGGTGTTTCGGCCTACGAGCAGTACTTC. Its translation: CASTPWGVSAYEQYF.

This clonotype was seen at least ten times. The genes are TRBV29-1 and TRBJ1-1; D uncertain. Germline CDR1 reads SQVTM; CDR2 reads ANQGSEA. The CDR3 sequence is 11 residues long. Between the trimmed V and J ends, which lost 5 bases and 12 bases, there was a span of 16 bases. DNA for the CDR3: TGCAGCGTTTCGGACTCCTCCGGGACTTTCTTT. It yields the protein CSVSDSSGTFF.

Written as DNA, the CDR3 is TGTGCCAGCAGCTTAGACAGGGCGTCGTCCGGGGAGCTGTTTTTT. Its protein product is CASSLDRASSGELFF. This chain links TRBV7-9 with TRBJ2-2; weak D call: TRBD1 (6 bases). The V and J ends lost 1 base and 6 bases respectively, with 12 bases between them. CDR3 length: 15 amino acids. Per the germline V gene, CDR1 is SEHNR and CDR2 is FQNEAQ (reference sequence).

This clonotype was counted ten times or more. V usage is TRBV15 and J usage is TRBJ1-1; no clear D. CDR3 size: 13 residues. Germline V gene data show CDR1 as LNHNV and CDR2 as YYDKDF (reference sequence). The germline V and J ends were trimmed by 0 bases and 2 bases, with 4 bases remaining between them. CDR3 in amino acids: CATSRDLNTEAFF. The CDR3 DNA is TGTGCCACCAGCAGAGATCTTAACACTGAAGCTTTCTTT.

CDR3 in DNA: TGTGCCAGCAGCCGTCTAGACCCCGGCGGCCCCGAGCAGTACTTC. The encoded protein is CASSRLDPGGPEQYF. The chain has TRBV25-1 and TRBJ2-7, with D uncertain. This CDR3 comprises 15 residues. Trimming shortened V by 6 bases and J by 6 bases, and 21 bases separated the two germline ends. Per germline, CDR1 MGHDK and CDR2 SYGVNS.

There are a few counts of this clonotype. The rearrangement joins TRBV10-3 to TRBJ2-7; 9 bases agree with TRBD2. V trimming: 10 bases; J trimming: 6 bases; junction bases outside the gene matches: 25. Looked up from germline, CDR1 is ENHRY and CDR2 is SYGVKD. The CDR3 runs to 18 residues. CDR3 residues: CASSPTGAGGPHGFEQYF. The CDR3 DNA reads TGTGCCAGCAGCCCGACTGGGGCGGGAGGGCCCCACGGTTTCGAGCAGTACTTC.

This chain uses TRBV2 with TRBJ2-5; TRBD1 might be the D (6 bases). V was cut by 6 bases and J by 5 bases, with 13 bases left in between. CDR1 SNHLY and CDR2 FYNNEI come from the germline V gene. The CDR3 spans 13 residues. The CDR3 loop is CASSGQWPETQYF. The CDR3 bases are TGTGCCAGCAGCGGACAGTGGCCGGAGACCCAGTACTTC.

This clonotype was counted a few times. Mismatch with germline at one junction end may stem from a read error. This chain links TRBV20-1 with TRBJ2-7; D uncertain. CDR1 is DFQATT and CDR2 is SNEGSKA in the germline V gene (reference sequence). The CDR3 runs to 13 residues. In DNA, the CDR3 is TGCAGTGCTAGAGATACCGACTCCCACGAGCAGTACTTC. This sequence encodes CSARDTDSHEQYF.

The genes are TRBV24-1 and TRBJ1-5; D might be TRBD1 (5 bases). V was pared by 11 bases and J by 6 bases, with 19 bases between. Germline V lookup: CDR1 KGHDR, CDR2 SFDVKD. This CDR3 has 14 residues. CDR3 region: CASIGAGKVQPQHF. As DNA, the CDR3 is TGTGCCAGCATCGGGGCAGGGAAGGTTCAGCCCCAGCATTTT.